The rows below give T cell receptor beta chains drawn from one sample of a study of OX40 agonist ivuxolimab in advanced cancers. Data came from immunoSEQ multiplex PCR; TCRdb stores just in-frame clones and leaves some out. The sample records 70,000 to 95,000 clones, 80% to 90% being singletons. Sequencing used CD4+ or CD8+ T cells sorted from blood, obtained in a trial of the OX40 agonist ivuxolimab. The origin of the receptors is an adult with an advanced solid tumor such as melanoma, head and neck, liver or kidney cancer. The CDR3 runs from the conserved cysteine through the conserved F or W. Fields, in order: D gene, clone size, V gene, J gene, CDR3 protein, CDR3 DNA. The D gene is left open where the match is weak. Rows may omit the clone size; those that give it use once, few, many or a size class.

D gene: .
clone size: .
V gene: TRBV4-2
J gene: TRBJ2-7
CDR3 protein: CASSQGGASYEQYF
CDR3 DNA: TGTGCCAGCAGCCAAGGCGGAGCCTCCTACGAGCAGTACTTC

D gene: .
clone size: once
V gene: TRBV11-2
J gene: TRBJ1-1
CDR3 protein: CASSITLKDSEAFF
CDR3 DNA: TGTGCCAGCAGCATCACATTAAAAGACAGTGAAGCTTTCTTT

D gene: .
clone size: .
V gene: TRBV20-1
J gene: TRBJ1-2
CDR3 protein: CSARGRYGYTF
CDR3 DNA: TGCAGTGCTAGAGGCCGCTATGGCTACACCTTC

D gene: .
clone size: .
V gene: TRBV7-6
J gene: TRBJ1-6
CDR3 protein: CASSLFEPGNNSPLHF
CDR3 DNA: TGTGCCAGCAGCTTATTTGAGCCGGGTAATAATTCACCCCTCCACTTT

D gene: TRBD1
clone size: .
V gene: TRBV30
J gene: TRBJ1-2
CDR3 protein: CAWSVGQGSSGYTF
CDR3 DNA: TGTGCCTGGAGTGTGGGACAGGGAAGCTCTGGCTACACCTTC

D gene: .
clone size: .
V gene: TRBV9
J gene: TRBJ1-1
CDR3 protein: CASSVEGGGTEAFF
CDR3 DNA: TGTGCCAGCAGCGTAGAGGGGGGTGGCACTGAAGCTTTCTTT

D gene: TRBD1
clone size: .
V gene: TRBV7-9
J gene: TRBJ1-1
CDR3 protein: CASSSTGQANTEAFF
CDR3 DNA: TGTGCCAGCAGCTCCACTGGACAGGCTAACACTGAAGCTTTCTTT

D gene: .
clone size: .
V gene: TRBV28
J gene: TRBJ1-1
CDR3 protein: CASLVGTEAFF
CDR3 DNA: TGTGCCAGCCTCGTAGGCACTGAAGCTTTCTTT

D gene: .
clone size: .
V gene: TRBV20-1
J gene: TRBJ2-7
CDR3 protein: CSAREVYEQYF
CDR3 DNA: TGCAGTGCTAGAGAAGTATACGAGCAGTACTTC

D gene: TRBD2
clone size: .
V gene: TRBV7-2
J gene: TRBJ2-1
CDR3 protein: CASSLVRGNYNEQFF
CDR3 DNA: TGTGCCAGCAGCTTAGTGCGGGGGAACTACAATGAGCAGTTCTTC

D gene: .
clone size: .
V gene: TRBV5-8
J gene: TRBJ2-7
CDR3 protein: CASSPYWDSSYEQYF
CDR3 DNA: TGTGCCAGCAGCCCTTATTGGGACTCCTCCTACGAGCAGTACTTC

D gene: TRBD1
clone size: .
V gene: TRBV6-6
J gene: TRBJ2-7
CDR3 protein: CASSRDSLRYEQYF
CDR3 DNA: TGTGCCAGCAGCCGGGACAGCTTACGCTACGAGCAGTACTTC

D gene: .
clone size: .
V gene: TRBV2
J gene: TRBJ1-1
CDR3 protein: CASVPGHQNTEAFF
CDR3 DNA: TGTGCCAGCGTTCCGGGACACCAGAACACTGAAGCTTTCTTT

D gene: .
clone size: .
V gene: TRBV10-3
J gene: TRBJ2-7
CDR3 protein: CATSSSSYEQYF
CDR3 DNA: TGTGCCACTTCGTCTAGCTCCTACGAGCAGTACTTC

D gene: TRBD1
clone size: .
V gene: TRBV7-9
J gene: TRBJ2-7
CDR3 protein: CASSSPGQGTYEQYF
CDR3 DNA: TGTGCCAGCAGCTCCCCGGGACAGGGAACCTACGAGCAGTACTTC

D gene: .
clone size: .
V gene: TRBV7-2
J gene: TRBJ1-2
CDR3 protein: CASSSRGRGYGYTF
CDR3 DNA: TGTGCCAGCAGCTCAAGGGGAAGGGGCTATGGCTACACCTTC

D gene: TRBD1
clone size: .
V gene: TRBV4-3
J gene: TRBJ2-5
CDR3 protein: CASSQTPGGGETQYF
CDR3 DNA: TGCGCCAGCAGCCAAACCCCAGGGGGCGGCGAGACCCAGTACTTC

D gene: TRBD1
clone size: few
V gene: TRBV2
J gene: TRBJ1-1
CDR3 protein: CARRQGMNTEAFF
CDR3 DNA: TGTGCCAGGCGACAGGGGATGAACACTGAAGCTTTCTTT

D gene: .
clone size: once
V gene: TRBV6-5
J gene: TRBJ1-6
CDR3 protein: CASSYSQGDSPLHF
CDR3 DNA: TGTGCCAGCAGTTACTCCCAGGGCGATTCACCCCTCCACTTT

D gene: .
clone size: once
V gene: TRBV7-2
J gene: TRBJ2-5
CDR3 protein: CASSSQETQYF
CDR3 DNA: TGTGCCAGCAGCTCGCAAGAGACCCAGTACTTC

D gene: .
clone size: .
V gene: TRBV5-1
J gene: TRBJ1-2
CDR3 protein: CASSLGSYPNYGYTF
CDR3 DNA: TGCGCCAGCAGCTTAGGATCATACCCTAACTATGGCTACACCTTC

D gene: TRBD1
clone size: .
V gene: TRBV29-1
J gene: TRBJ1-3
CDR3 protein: CSVVGQSSGNTIYF
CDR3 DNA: TGCAGCGTCGTGGGACAGAGCTCTGGAAACACCATATATTTT

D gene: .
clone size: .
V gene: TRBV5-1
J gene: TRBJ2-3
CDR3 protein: CASGPAGVTTDTQYF
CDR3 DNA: TGCGCCAGCGGCCCTGCAGGGGTGACCACAGATACGCAGTATTTT

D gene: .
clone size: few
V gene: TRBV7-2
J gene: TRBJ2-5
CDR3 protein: CASSYNRVGETQYF
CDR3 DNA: TGTGCCAGCAGTTATAACAGGGTGGGGGAGACCCAGTACTTC

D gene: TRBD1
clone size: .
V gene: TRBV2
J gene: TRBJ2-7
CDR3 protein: CASTGDRYYEQYF
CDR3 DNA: TGTGCCAGCACTGGGGACAGATACTACGAGCAGTACTTC

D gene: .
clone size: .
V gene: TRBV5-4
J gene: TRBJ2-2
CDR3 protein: CASSLEGRSGELFF
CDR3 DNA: TGTGCCAGCAGCTTGGAGGGGCGGTCCGGGGAGCTGTTTTTT

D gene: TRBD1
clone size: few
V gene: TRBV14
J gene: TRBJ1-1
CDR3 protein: CASSQGQGEAFF
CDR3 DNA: TGTGCCAGCAGCCAAGGACAGGGTGAAGCTTTCTTT

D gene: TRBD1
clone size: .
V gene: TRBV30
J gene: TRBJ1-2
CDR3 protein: CAWSVIKTGAGYTF
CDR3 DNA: TGTGCCTGGAGTGTAATAAAGACAGGGGCCGGCTACACCTTC

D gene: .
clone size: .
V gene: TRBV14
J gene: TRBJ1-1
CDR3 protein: CASSTSANTEAFF
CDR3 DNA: TGTGCCAGCAGCACTTCAGCAAACACTGAAGCTTTCTTT

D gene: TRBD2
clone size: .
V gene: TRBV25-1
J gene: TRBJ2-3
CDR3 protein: CASTGGISTDTQYF
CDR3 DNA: TGTGCCAGCACGGGGGGGATTAGCACAGATACGCAGTATTTT

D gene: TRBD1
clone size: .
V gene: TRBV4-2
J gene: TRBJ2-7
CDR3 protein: CASSRSGTGDYEQYF
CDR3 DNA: TGTGCCAGCAGCCGATCCGGGACAGGGGACTACGAGCAGTACTTC

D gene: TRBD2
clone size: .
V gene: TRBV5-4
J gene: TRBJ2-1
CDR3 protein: CASSSLKGLAGGPNEQFF
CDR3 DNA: TGTGCCAGCAGCTCCCTAAAGGGACTAGCGGGAGGGCCCAATGAGCAGTTCTTC

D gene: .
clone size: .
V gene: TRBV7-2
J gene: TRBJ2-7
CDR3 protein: CASSPSRVEQYF
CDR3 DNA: TGTGCCAGCAGCCCTAGCAGGGTTGAGCAGTACTTC

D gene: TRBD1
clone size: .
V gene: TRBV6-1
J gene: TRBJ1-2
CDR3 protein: CASSENRGQGPSQLGYGYTF
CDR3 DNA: TGTGCCAGCAGTGAAAACCGGGGACAGGGCCCGTCTCAGCTTGGCTATGGCTACACCTTC

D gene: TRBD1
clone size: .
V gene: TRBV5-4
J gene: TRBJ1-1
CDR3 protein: CASSLPQGEGDTEAFF
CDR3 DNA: TGTGCCAGCAGCCTCCCTCAGGGGGAGGGGGACACTGAAGCTTTCTTT

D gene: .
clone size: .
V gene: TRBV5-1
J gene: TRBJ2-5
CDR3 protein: CASSKTNGAETQYF
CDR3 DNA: TGCGCCAGCAGCAAAACAAACGGCGCAGAGACCCAGTACTTC

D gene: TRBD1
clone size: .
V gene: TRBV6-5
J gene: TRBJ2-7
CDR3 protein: CASTRTGGPYEQYF
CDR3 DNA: TGTGCCAGCACCAGGACAGGGGGTCCCTACGAGCAGTACTTC

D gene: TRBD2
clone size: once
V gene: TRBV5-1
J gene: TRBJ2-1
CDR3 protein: CASSPGIGLASNEQFF
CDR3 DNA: TGCGCCAGCAGCCCGGGAATAGGACTAGCTTCCAATGAGCAGTTCTTC

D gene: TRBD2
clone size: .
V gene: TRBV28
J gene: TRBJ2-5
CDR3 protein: CASSPAGAGGETQYF
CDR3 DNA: TGTGCCAGCAGTCCTGCCGGAGCGGGGGGTGAGACCCAGTACTTC

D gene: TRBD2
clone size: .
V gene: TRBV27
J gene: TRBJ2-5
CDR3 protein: CASSWQRGGLETQYF
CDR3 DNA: TGTGCCAGCAGTTGGCAGCGGGGGGGGCTGGAGACCCAGTACTTC

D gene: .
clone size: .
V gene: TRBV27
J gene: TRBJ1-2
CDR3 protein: CASSRTESGYGYTF
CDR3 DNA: TGTGCCAGCAGCCGGACCGAATCGGGCTATGGCTACACCTTC

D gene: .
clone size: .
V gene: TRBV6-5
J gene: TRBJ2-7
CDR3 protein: CASSYSGASSSYEQYF
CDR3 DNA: TGTGCCAGCAGTTACTCGGGGGCCTCCAGCTCCTACGAGCAGTACTTC

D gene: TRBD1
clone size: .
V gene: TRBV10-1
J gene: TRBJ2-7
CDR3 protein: CASSGVTGDREQYF
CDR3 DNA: TGCGCCAGCAGCGGGGTTACAGGGGATCGGGAGCAGTACTTC

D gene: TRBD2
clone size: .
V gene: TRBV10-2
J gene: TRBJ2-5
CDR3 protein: CASSEGTSRPETQYF
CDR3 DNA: TGCGCCAGCAGTGAGGGGACTAGCAGGCCGGAGACCCAGTACTTC

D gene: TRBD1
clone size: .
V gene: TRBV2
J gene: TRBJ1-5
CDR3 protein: CASSAGQGPGQPQHF
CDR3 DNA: TGTGCCAGCAGTGCCGGACAGGGACCTGGTCAGCCCCAGCATTTT

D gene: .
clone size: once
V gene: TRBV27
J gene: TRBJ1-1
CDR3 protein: CASSLPGVTEAFF
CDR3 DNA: TGTGCCAGCAGTCTCCCCGGCGTCACTGAAGCTTTCTTT

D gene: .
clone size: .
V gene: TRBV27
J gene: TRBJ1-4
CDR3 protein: CASSLLQTNEKLFF
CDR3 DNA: TGTGCCAGCAGTTTATTGCAAACTAATGAAAAACTGTTTTTT

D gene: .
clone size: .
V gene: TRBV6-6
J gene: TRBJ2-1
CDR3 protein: CASSKDGYNEQFF
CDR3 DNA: TGTGCCAGCAGTAAGGACGGATACAATGAGCAGTTCTTC

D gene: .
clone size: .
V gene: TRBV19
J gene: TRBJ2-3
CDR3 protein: CASSIERGRSTDTQYF
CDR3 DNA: TGTGCCAGTAGTATAGAGAGGGGCCGCTCCACAGATACGCAGTATTTT

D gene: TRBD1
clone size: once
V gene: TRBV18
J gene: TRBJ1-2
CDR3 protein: CASSPGTESGYTF
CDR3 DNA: TGTGCCAGCTCACCCGGGACAGAATCCGGCTACACCTTC

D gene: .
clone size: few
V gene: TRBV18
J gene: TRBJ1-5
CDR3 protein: CASSAGTPDHQPQHF
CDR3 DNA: TGTGCCAGCTCAGCCGGGACACCAGACCATCAGCCCCAGCATTTT